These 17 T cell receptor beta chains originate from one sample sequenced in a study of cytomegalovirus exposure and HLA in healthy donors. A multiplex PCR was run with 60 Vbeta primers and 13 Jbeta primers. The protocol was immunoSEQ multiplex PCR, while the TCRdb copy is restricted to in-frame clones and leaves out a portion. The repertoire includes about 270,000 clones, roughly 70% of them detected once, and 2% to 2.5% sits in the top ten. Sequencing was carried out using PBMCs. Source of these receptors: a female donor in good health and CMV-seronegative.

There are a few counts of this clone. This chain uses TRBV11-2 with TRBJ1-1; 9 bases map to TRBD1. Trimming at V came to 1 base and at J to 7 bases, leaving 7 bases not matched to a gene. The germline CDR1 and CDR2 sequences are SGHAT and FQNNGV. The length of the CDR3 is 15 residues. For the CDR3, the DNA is TGTGCCAGCAGCTTAGGGGGACAGGGCCTGGGTGAAGCTTTCTTT. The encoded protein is CASSLGGQGLGEAFF. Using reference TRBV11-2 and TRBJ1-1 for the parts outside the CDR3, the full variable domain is EAGVAQSPRYKIIEKRQSVAFWCNPISGHATLYWYQQILGQGPKLLIQFQNNGVVDDSQLPKDRFSAERLKGVDSTLKIQPAKLEDSAVYLCASSLGGQGLGEAFFGQGTRLTVV.

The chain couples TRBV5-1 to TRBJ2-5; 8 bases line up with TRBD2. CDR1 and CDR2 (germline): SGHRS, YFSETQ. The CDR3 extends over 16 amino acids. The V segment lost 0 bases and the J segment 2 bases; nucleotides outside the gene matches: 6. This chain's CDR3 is CASSLGAGGPQETQYF. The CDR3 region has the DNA TGCGCCAGCAGCTTGGGGGCGGGAGGTCCACAAGAGACCCAGTACTTC.

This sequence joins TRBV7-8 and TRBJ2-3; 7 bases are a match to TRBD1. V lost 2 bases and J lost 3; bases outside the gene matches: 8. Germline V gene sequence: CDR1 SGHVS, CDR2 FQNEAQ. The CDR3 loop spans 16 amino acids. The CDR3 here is CASSLSGRGITDTQYF. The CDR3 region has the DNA TGTGCCAGCAGCTTATCCGGCAGGGGGATAACAGATACGCAGTATTTT. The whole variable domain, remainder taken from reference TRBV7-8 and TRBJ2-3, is GAGVSQSPRYKVAKRGQDVALRCDPISGHVSLFWYQQALGQGPEFLTYFQNEAQLDKSGLPSDRFFAERPEGSVSTLKIQRTQQEDSAVYLCASSLSGRGITDTQYFGPGTRLTVL.

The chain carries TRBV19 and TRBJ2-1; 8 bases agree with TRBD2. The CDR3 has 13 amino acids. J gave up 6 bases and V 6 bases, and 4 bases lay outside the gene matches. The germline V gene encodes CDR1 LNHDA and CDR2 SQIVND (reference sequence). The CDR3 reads CASSPGLVNEQFF. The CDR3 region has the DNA TGTGCCAGTAGCCCGGGACTAGTCAATGAGCAGTTCTTC.

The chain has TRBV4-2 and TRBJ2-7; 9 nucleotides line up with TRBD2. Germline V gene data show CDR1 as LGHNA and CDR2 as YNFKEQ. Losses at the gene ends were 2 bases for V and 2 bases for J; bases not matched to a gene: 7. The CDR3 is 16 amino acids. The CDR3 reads CASSQRASGAPYEQYF. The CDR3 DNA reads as TGTGCCAGCAGCCAAAGGGCTAGCGGGGCCCCCTACGAGCAGTACTTC.

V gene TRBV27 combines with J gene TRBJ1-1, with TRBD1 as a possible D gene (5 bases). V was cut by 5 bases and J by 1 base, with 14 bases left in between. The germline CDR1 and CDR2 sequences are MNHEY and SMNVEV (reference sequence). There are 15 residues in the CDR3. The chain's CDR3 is CASSRHRQSNTEAFF. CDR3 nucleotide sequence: TGTGCCAGCAGTCGGCACAGGCAATCGAACACTGAAGCTTTCTTT.

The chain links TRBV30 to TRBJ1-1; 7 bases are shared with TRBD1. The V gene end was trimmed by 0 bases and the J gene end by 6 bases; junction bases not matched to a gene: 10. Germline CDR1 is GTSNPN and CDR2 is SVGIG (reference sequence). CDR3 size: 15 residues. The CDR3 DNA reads TGTGCCTGGAGTGTACGAAGAGGGGGCATCTCTGAAGCTTTCTTT. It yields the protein CAWSVRRGGISEAFF.

As DNA, the CDR3 is TGTGCCAGCAGCTTAAATATTCTCTCTTCGAACACCGGGGAGCTGTTTTTT. Its translation: CASSLNILSSNTGELFF. This chain links TRBV7-6 with TRBJ2-2; D is uncertain. Germline loops: CDR1 SGHVS, CDR2 FNYEAQ. V was shortened by 2 bases and J by 0 bases, with 13 bases between the two germline ends. The CDR3 covers 17 residues. Full variable domain (rest looked up from reference TRBV7-6 and TRBJ2-2): GAGVSQSPRYKVTKRGQDVALRCDPISGHVSLYWYRQALGQGPEFLTYFNYEAQQDKSGLPNDRFSAERPEGSISTLTIQRTEQRDSAMYRCASSLNILSSNTGELFFGEGSRLTVL.

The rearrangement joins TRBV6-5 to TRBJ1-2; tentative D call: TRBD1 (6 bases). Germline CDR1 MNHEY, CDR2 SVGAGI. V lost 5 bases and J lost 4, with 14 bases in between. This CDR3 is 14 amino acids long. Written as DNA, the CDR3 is TGTGCCAGCAGTGAGGACAGAGCCCTCTATGGCTACACCTTC. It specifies CASSEDRALYGYTF.

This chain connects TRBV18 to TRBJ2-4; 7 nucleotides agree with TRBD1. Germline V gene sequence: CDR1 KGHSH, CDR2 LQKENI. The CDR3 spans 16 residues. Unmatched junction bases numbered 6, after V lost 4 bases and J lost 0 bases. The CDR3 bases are TGTGCCAGCTCACGTGTGGCAGGGGGAGCCAAAAACATTCAGTACTTC. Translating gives CASSRVAGGAKNIQYF.

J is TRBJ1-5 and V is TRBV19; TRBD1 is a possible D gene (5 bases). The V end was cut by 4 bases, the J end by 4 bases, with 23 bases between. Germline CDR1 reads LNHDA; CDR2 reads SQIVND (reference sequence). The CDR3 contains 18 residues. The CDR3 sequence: CASSTAAKGEGINQPQHF. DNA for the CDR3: TGTGCCAGTAGTACAGCCGCCAAAGGGGAAGGGATTAATCAGCCCCAGCATTTT.

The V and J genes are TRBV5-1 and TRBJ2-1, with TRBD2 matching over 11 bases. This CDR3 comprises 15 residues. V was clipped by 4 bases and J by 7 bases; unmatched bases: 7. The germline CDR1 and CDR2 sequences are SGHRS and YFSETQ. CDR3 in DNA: TGCGCCAGCAGCCCACTAGCGGGAGCGATGAATGAGCAGTTCTTC. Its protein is CASSPLAGAMNEQFF.

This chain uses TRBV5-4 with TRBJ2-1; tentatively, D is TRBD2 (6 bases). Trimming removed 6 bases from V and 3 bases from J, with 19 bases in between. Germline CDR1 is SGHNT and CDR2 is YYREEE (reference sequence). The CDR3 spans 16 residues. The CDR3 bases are TGTGCCAGCATTCCTCCAACTAGCAGCAACTACAATGAGCAGTTCTTC. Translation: CASIPPTSSNYNEQFF.

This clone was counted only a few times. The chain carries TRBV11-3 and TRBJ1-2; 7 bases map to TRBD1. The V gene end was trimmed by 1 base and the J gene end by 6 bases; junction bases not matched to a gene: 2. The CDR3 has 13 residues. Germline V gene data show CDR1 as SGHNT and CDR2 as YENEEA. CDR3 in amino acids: CASSLGGQHGYTF. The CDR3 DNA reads TGTGCCAGCAGCTTAGGGGGACAGCATGGCTACACCTTC. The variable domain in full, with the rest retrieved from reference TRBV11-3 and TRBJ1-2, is EAGVVQSPRYKIIEKKQPVAFWCNPISGHNTLYWYLQNLGQGPELLIRYENEEAVDDSQLPKDRFSAERLKGVDSTLKIQPAELGDSAVYLCASSLGGQHGYTFGSGTRLTVV.

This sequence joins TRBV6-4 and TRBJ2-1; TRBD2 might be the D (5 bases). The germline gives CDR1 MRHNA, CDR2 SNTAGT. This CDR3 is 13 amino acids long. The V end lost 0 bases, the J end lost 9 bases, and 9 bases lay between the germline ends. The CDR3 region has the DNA TGTGCCAGCAGTGACTCATCGGAGGCTGAGCAGTTCTTC. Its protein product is CASSDSSEAEQFF.

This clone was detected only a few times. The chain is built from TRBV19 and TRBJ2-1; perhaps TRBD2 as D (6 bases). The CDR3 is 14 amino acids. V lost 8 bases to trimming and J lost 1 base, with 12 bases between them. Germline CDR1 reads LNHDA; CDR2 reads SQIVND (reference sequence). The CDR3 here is CASAGMKSYNEQFF. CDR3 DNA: TGTGCCAGTGCGGGAATGAAGTCCTACAATGAGCAGTTCTTC.

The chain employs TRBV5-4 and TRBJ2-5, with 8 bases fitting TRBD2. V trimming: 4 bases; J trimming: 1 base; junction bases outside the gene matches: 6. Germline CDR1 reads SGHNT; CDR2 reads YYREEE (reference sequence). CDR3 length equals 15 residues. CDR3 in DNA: TGTGCCAGCAGCGGACCCAGCGGGGGCCAAGAGACCCAGTACTTC. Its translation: CASSGPSGGQETQYF.